Below are 2 T cell receptor beta chains sequenced from a single sample in a study of CD8+ T cells in alopecia areata. Markers including CD4, CD8alpha, NKG2D and NKG2ACE guided sorting of pooled cutaneous lymph node cells. Reverse transcribed after extraction, RNA yielded cDNA as the sequencing template. Clones were sequenced by immunoSEQ multiplex PCR, and TCRdb holds only the in-frame ones, with some missing. Singletons are absent from the sample, which has about 18,000 clones. The sequenced material came from CD8+ T cells sorted from a lymph node. These receptors all stem from a C3H/HeJ mouse with alopecia areata. The strain's MHC: H2-k.

As concerns this clone: Here the gene names and germline are mouse. The read terminates 4 residues before the CDR3 end, so the remaining end is supplied by the germline J gene. The rearrangement uses TRBV17 and TRBJ2-7; D gene ambiguous. The CDR3 length is 14 residues. Trimming stripped 3 bases from V and 0 bases from J, with 9 bases between. Germline CDR1 is MNHDT and CDR2 is YYDKIL. CDR3 DNA, as far as it was read: TGTGCTAGCAGTAGTCACAGAAGCTCCTAT. Translated, it gives CASSSHRSSY. The full CDR3 sequence reads CASSSHRSSYEQYF.

The sample holds many counts of this clone. The gene symbols are mouse symbols. The CDR3 here is CASSTGTGVAETLYF. Partial CDR3 DNA: TGTGCCAGCAGTACAGGGACAGGGGTTGCAGAA. This chain links TRBV19 with TRBJ2-3; 10 bases agree with TRBD1. The read stops 4 residues short of the end of the CDR3; the missing end is completed from the germline J gene. In germline, CDR1 is FNHDT, CDR2 SITEND (reference sequence). CDR3 length: 15 amino acids. The trim removed 3 bases at V and 2 bases at J, leaving 3 bases unmatched.